This entry features one T cell receptor (beta chain) sequence. Its cognate antigen is unknown. This sample is part of a study of regulatory dendritic cells for organ transplantation. Study information: Monocytes received vitamin D3 on days 0 and 4, IL-10 on day 4. Day 6 dendritic cell cultures were stimulated with LPS.

V gave up 4 bases and J gave up 8 bases; unmatched junction bases: 6. The CDR3 is 16 amino acids. The germline V gene encodes CDR1 MGHRA and CDR2 YSYEKL. Sorted subsets were CFSE-labeled and cultured four to six days with allogeneic dendritic cells. Assay: immunoSEQ multiplex PCR; the TCRdb copy retains only in-frame clones and omits some. The table includes around 3,600 clones, 59% detected once. Whole-study results and caveats: Mature dendritic cells appeared to drive more memory CD8+ clonal expansion than regulatory ones. The authors noted considerable between-person heterogeneity in alloreactive memory CD8+ cells.

Sequencing was carried out using memory CD8+ T cells from blood cultured with dendritic cells. Specified subset: CD45RO+ memory T cells. The sequence derives from a human donor in good health. The chain couples TRBV4-1 to TRBJ2-1; 15 nucleotides line up with TRBD2. The CDR3: CASSLGTSGGRDEQFF. DNA of the CDR3: TGCGCCAGCAGCCTTGGGACTAGCGGGGGGCGGGATGAGCAGTTCTTC.